This T cell receptor (beta chain) is drawn from a study of blood T cell repertoires in COVID-19. Study background: Both acute and convalescent COVID-19 samples were obtained from the United States, Italy and Spain. T cells, B-cell-depleted T cells, or PBMCs supplied cDNA or gDNA.

One Seattle source followed patients from active infection through their disease course. Original handling: Counts of nucleated cells, estimated from reference gene primer amplification, were obtained. Assay: immunoSEQ multiplex PCR; the TCRdb copy retains only in-frame clones and omits some. D and trimming were read from the DNA, whereas the V and J calls and clone size are those reported in that table. The table records about 500,000 clones, around nine tenths of them present only once. Sequencing was carried out using peripheral blood. The TCR originated in a woman aged 45-60 years with COVID-19, enrolled during active disease.

CDR3 amino acids: CASSPGGSGGFNYNEQFF. As DNA, the CDR3 is TGTGCCAGCAGCCCCGGAGGTAGCGGGGGGTTCAACTACAATGAGCAGTTCTTC. The chain combines TRBV5-4 with TRBJ2-1; 10 nucleotides align to TRBD2. Germline CDR1 SGHNT, CDR2 YYREEE (reference sequence). The CDR3 contains 18 residues. Germline trimming cut 4 bases from V and 3 bases from J; bases unmatched to any gene: 13.